The source of this TCR beta chain is a study of blood T cell repertoires in COVID-19. Study in general: From the United States, Italy and Spain came samples of acute and convalescent COVID-19.

The protocol was immunoSEQ multiplex PCR, while the TCRdb copy is restricted to in-frame clones and leaves out a portion. The sample consists of some 170,000 clones, 87% of them appearing once. This CDR3 comprises 16 residues. The V end was cut by 3 bases, the J end by 5 bases, with 19 bases between. Germline CDR1 and CDR2: SGHTA and FQGNSA. In its sample, this clone was seen once. Sequenced sample: PBMCs or T cells enriched from blood (not recorded which). The chain is built from TRBV7-2 and TRBJ1-1, with D possibly matching TRBD1 (5 bases). This clonotype was obtained from a human donor with acute COVID-19. The donor label of this sample is uncertain. The CDR3 nucleotides are TGTGCCAGCAGCTTGGGGGGGGTAGGATTGGGAACTGAAGCTTTCTTT. Amino acid sequence: CASSLGGVGLGTEAFF. Combining the CDR3 with reference TRBV7-2 and TRBJ1-1 gives the whole variable domain GAGVSQSPSNKVTEKGKDVELRCDPISGHTALYWYRQSLGQGLEFLIYFQGNSAPDKSGLPSDRFSAERTGGSVSTLTIQRTQQEDSAVYLCASSLGGVGLGTEAFFGQGTRLTVV.